The text below deals with one TCR beta chain. The sample originates from a study of blood T cells in healthy people across ages. Germline V CDR1 and CDR2: SNHLY, FYNNEI. The CDR3 is 15 residues long. V dropped 4 bases and J dropped 3; count of bases not matched to a gene: 9. A second PCR, run for about 7 to 11 cycles, used a sample-barcoded 5' primer plus a J-beta primer mix. Via MiXCR, TCRdb re-called the 5' RACE reads, giving one row per CDR3 protein. The sample carries approximately 960,000 distinct CDR3 sequences, around 29% recorded once. This sample was shared with a second study, whose subject was T cells of mothers and their children.

This clonotype was obtained from a middle-aged woman in good health. Sequencing used blood. The chain combines TRBV2 with TRBJ2-7, with 7 nucleotides matching TRBD1. This CDR3 reads CASSGYRGADYEQYF. CDR3 bases: TGTGCCAGCAGTGGCTACAGGGGAGCGGACTACGAGCAGTACTTC. The entire variable domain, with the rest obtained from reference TRBV2 and TRBJ2-7, is as follows: EPEVTQTPSHQVTQMGQEVILRCVPISNHLYFYWYRQILGQKVEFLVSFYNNEISEKSEIFDDQFSVERPDGSNFTLKIRSTKLEDSAMYFCASSGYRGADYEQYFGPGTRLTVT.